This T cell receptor (beta chain) is from a study of PD-1 blockade in classical Hodgkin lymphoma. The wider study: Patients were administered nivolumab (3 mg/kg intravenously) every 2 weeks. Study-level findings and limits: Baseline TCR diversity was reportedly lower in newly diagnosed patients than healthy donors.

Exposure to brentuximab vedotin varied, and each patient had relapsed following autologous stem cell transplantation. Here immunoSEQ multiplex PCR was the method, and the copy in TCRdb shows in-frame clones only, minus some. The sample has about 6,600 clones; 60% to 85% are singletons. Concerning this clone itself: Its antigen is unknown.

CDR1 and CDR2 from the germline V gene are MDHEN and SYDVKM. V gave up 7 bases and J gave up 2 bases; unmatched junction bases: 6. The CDR3 is 15 residues long. The sequence came from a human donor with classical Hodgkin lymphoma. The chain recombines TRBV28 with TRBJ2-7; the match to TRBD2 covers 12 bases. Sequences were derived from peripheral blood mononuclear cells (PBMCs), sampled at baseline. CDR3 nucleotide sequence: TGTGCCAGCACGACAACTAGCGGGAGGACCTACGAGCAGTACTTC. Translation: CASTTTSGRTYEQYF.